These 32 T cell receptor beta chains came from one sample sequenced in a study of cytomegalovirus exposure and HLA in healthy donors. Repertoires were generated with immunoSEQ multiplex PCR, while TCRdb's copy carries only in-frame clones and drops some. The table includes roughly 64,000 clones, 95% detected once. The specimen was PBMCs. These receptors all stem from a woman aged 18-35 years in good health and CMV-seropositive.

The chain employs TRBV5-1 and TRBJ2-3; D is perhaps TRBD1 (6 bases). This CDR3 region has 14 residues. Germline V lookup: CDR1 SGHRS, CDR2 YFSETQ. Deletions cut 7 bases from V and 11 bases from J, with 23 bases between. In DNA form, the CDR3 reads TGCGCCAGCCGCCCCCTCGGGACACCCCATGAGCAGTATTTT. Protein: CASRPLGTPHEQYF.

This clone has just a few counts. The chain couples TRBV5-1 to TRBJ2-7, with 15 nucleotides matching TRBD2. V dropped 4 bases and J dropped 0; count of bases not matched to a gene: 5. Germline CDR1 reads SGHRS; CDR2 reads YFSETQ. The CDR3 has 17 residues. The CDR3 is CASSPGTSGGFSYEQYF. CDR3 in DNA: TGCGCCAGCAGCCCCGGGACTAGCGGGGGGTTCTCCTACGAGCAGTACTTC.

This chain connects TRBV7-2 to TRBJ1-2; the D gene is possibly TRBD1 (6 bases). CDR3 length equals 18 residues. CDR1 and CDR2 from the germline V gene are SGHTA and FQGNSA. V was trimmed by 1 base and J by 4 bases, leaving 22 bases between them. The CDR3 is CASSLVLKMWGPAYGYTF. The DNA of the CDR3 is TGTGCCAGCAGCTTAGTTTTGAAGATGTGGGGGCCTGCCTATGGCTACACCTTC.

The CDR3 region has the DNA TGTGCCAGTAGTGCCTGGACAGGGACGGCCGAAAAACTGTTTTTT. Translated, it gives CASSAWTGTAEKLFF. The rearrangement uses TRBV19 and TRBJ1-4, with TRBD1 identical over 8 bases. The CDR3 has 15 residues. Germline-derived CDR1 and CDR2 are LNHDA and SQIVND (reference sequence). V trimming: 5 bases; J trimming: 8 bases; junction bases outside the gene matches: 10.

This chain joins TRBV6-5 and TRBJ1-5; D unresolved. Per germline, CDR1 MNHEY and CDR2 SVGAGI. V dropped 6 bases and J dropped 0 bases, with 6 bases sitting between them. There are 13 residues in the CDR3. The CDR3 region is CASSANSNQPQHF. DNA for the CDR3: TGTGCCAGCAGCGCGAATAGCAATCAGCCCCAGCATTTT.

This chain connects TRBV18 to TRBJ1-2; no clear D gene. CDR3 length: 18 amino acids. Germline lookup yields CDR1 KGHSH and CDR2 LQKENI. Deletions cut 1 base from V and 2 bases from J, with 20 bases between. The CDR3 sequence: CASSPQWPDFGLNYGYTF. The CDR3 bases are TGTGCCAGCTCACCACAGTGGCCAGACTTCGGTTTGAACTATGGCTACACCTTC.

V and J are TRBV5-1 and TRBJ1-2, with D hard to call. Germline CDR1 and CDR2: SGHRS and YFSETQ. The CDR3 spans 15 residues. Trimming pared 0 bases from V and 7 bases from J, leaving 16 bases between. The CDR3 DNA reads TGCGCCAGCAGCTTGGTTGAATGGGGAGGGAGTGGCTACACCTTC. This gives the protein CASSLVEWGGSGYTF. Full variable domain (outside the CDR3, taken from reference TRBV5-1 and TRBJ1-2): KAGVTQTPRYLIKTRGQQVTLSCSPISGHRSVSWYQQTPGQGLQFLFEYFSETQRNKGNFPGRFSGRQFSNSRSEMNVSTLELGDSALYLCASSLVEWGGSGYTFGSGTRLTVV.

This rearrangement joins TRBV4-1 to TRBJ2-7; D is ambiguous. CDR1 and CDR2 (germline): MGHRA, YSYEKL. Deletions cut 4 bases from V and 3 bases from J, with 10 bases between. The CDR3 is made up of 13 amino acids. The CDR3 region has the DNA TGCGCCAGCAGCCTTCAACATTACTACGAGCAGTACTTC. The encoded protein is CASSLQHYYEQYF.

This chain uses TRBV4-1 with TRBJ2-2, with TRBD2 matching over 8 bases. Germline V gives CDR1 MGHRA, CDR2 YSYEKL. Unmatched junction bases numbered 12, after V lost 9 bases and J lost 3 bases. This CDR3 has 16 amino acids. The CDR3 DNA follows: TGCGCCAGTGAGCCAGCGGGACTAGGGCACACCGGGGAGCTGTTTTTT. Translated: CASEPAGLGHTGELFF.

This clone showed up just once. The chain combines TRBV5-1 with TRBJ2-2; possible D gene TRBD1, 6 bases. The CDR3 extends over 15 amino acids. Trimming shortened V by 4 bases and J by 2 bases, and 12 bases separated the two germline ends. Germline values: CDR1 SGHRS, CDR2 YFSETQ. CDR3 sequence reads: CASSLSTGNTGELFF. The CDR3 DNA reads TGCGCCAGCAGCCTTTCGACAGGTAACACCGGGGAGCTGTTTTTT.

The chain joins TRBV9 to TRBJ1-1; 8 bases line up with TRBD1. This CDR3 contains 14 residues. From germline, CDR1 is SGDLS and CDR2 YYNGEE. The ends lost 4 bases at V and 7 bases at J; junction bases unmatched: 9. The CDR3 region has the DNA TGTGCCAGCAGCCCTAGGACAGGGCTTGGTGAAGCTTTCTTT. As protein: CASSPRTGLGEAFF. The complete variable domain, with remaining parts taken from reference TRBV9 and TRBJ1-1, reads DSGVTQTPKHLITATGQRVTLRCSPRSGDLSVYWYQQSLDQGLQFLIQYYNGEERAKGNILERFSAQQFPDLHSELNLSSLELGDSALYFCASSPRTGLGEAFFGQGTRLTVV.

The genes are TRBV27 and TRBJ2-6; D uncertain. Between the trimmed V and J ends, which lost 3 bases and 0 bases, there was a span of 3 bases. Per germline, CDR1 MNHEY and CDR2 SMNVEV (reference sequence). The CDR3 is made up of 14 amino acids. CDR3 DNA: TGTGCCAGCAGTTTGGCCTCTGGGGCCAACGTCCTGACTTTC. Protein product: CASSLASGANVLTF. The whole variable domain, filled in from reference TRBV27 and TRBJ2-6, reads EAQVTQNPRYLITVTGKKLTVTCSQNMNHEYMSWYRQDPGLGLRQIYYSMNVEVTDKGDVPEGYKVSRKEKRNFPLILESPSPNQTSLYFCASSLASGANVLTFGAGSRLTVL.

In its sample, this clone was seen once. The chain employs TRBV9 and TRBJ1-2; D perhaps matches TRBD1 (5 bases). The CDR3 is 16 residues long. Trimming stripped 1 base from V and 4 bases from J, with 17 bases between. CDR1 SGDLS and CDR2 YYNGEE come from the germline V gene. The CDR3 sequence is CASSVYPSQGAYGYTF. CDR3 bases: TGTGCCAGCAGCGTATACCCAAGCCAGGGCGCCTATGGCTACACCTTC.

The rearrangement links TRBV19 to TRBJ1-5, with no clear D. Germline V gives CDR1 LNHDA, CDR2 SQIVND (reference sequence). CDR3 length: 16 residues. Trimming removed 7 bases from V and 3 bases from J, with 19 bases in between. CDR3 residues: CASKTQTRHLNQPQHF. The CDR3 nucleotides read TGTGCCAGTAAAACTCAGACCCGACACCTCAATCAGCCCCAGCATTTT. The full variable domain, its missing parts supplied by reference TRBV19 and TRBJ1-5, is DGGITQSPKYLFRKEGQNVTLSCEQNLNHDAMYWYRQDPGQGLRLIYYSQIVNDFQKGDIAEGYSVSREKKESFPLTVTSAQKNPTAFYLCASKTQTRHLNQPQHFGDGTRLSIL.

In this sample, this clone turned up once. The V call is TRBV7-3, the J call TRBJ2-1, with D possibly being TRBD1 (5 bases). This CDR3 has 13 amino acids. Trimming took 4 bases from V and 6 from J, leaving 10 bases between them. The germline V gene encodes CDR1 SGHTA and CDR2 FQGTGA. The CDR3 here is CASSWRQTNEQFF. CDR3 nucleotides: TGTGCCAGCAGCTGGAGACAGACCAATGAGCAGTTCTTC.

The chain employs TRBV6-6 and TRBJ1-3; D is perhaps TRBD1 (6 bases). V was shortened by 5 bases and J by 0 bases, with 11 bases between the two germline ends. CDR1 is MNHNY and CDR2 is SVGAGI in the germline V gene (reference sequence). This CDR3 is 15 amino acids long. DNA of the CDR3: TGTGCCAGCAGTCAGGGGCCTAGCTCTGGAAACACCATATATTTT. Its protein is CASSQGPSSGNTIYF.

The chain uses TRBV19 and TRBJ1-5; 7 bases map to TRBD1. Per the germline V gene, CDR1 is LNHDA and CDR2 is SQIVND (reference sequence). This CDR3 spans 17 amino acids. Unmatched junction bases numbered 9, after V lost 4 bases and J lost 0 bases. This CDR3 reads CASSKGQTAYSNQPQHF. The CDR3 DNA reads as TGTGCCAGTAGTAAGGGACAGACAGCATATAGCAATCAGCCCCAGCATTTT.

The chain recombines TRBV7-2 with TRBJ1-5; TRBD1 matches at 7 bases. Germline loops: CDR1 SGHTA, CDR2 FQGNSA. V trimming: 3 bases; J trimming: 6 bases; junction bases outside the gene matches: 5. The CDR3 sequence is 14 residues long. CDR3 bases: TGTGCCAGCAGCTTTCGACAGGGTGCTCAGCCCCAGCATTTT. Its protein is CASSFRQGAQPQHF.

The CDR3 loop is CASSLSGGITDTQYF. DNA for the CDR3: TGTGCCAGCAGCTTAAGCGGGGGTATCACAGATACGCAGTATTTT. The V gene is TRBV11-1, the J gene TRBJ2-3; TRBD2 aligns across 8 bases. The trim removed 2 bases at V and 2 bases at J, leaving 3 bases unmatched. The CDR3 contains 15 residues. Looked up from germline, CDR1 is SGHAT and CDR2 is FQDESV (reference sequence).

The chain couples TRBV10-3 to TRBJ2-5, with 7 bases identical to TRBD2. The CDR3 is 13 amino acids. After removal of 4 bases from V and 5 bases from J, the junction contained 4 bases not matched to a gene. In germline, CDR1 is ENHRY, CDR2 SYGVKD. The CDR3 sequence is CAISGTSKETQYF. The CDR3 coding sequence is TGTGCCATCAGTGGGACTAGTAAGGAGACCCAGTACTTC.

This rearrangement joins TRBV9 to TRBJ2-3; 8 bases match TRBD2. Germline CDR1 is SGDLS and CDR2 is YYNGEE. There are 15 residues in the CDR3. After removal of 0 bases from V and 5 bases from J, the junction contained 5 bases not matched to a gene. As DNA, the CDR3 is TGTGCCAGCAGCGTAGCGGGGGGGCCAATAGATACGCAGTATTTT. Amino acid sequence: CASSVAGGPIDTQYF.

The chain joins TRBV2 to TRBJ2-6, with 8 bases aligning to TRBD1. V lost 8 bases, J lost 2 bases, and 14 bases stayed unmatched. The CDR3 loop spans 18 amino acids. The V gene's germline CDR1 is SNHLY and CDR2 FYNNEI. CDR3 nucleotides: TGTGCCAGCGTGATTGAGACAGGGGACCGTCCTGGGGCCAACGTCCTGACTTTC. As protein: CASVIETGDRPGANVLTF.

The V call is TRBV29-1, the J call TRBJ2-7, with 8 bases matching TRBD1. The V and J ends lost 7 bases and 4 bases, in that order; junction bases with no gene match: 9. The germline gives CDR1 SQVTM, CDR2 ANQGSEA. The CDR3 loop spans 13 amino acids. CDR3 in DNA: TGCAGCGCCGGACAGGGAGGCATTTACGAGCAGTACTTC. Residues: CSAGQGGIYEQYF.

The chain combines TRBV4-3 with TRBJ2-5; 10 bases line up with TRBD2. After removal of 0 bases from V and 4 bases from J, the junction contained 8 bases not matched to a gene. CDR1 and CDR2 (germline): LGHNA, YSLEER. The CDR3 loop spans 17 amino acids. In nucleotides, the CDR3 is TGCGCCAGCAGCCAAGATCGTGGGACTAGCGTTGGAGAGACCCAGTACTTC. Translating it yields CASSQDRGTSVGETQYF.

The rearrangement uses TRBV5-5 and TRBJ1-3; D uncertain. V was pared by 0 bases and J by 0 bases, with 7 bases between. Per germline, CDR1 SGHKS and CDR2 YYEKEE (reference sequence). The CDR3 has 15 residues. The CDR3 region has the DNA TGTGCCAGCAGCTTGGATCTCCTCTCTGGAAACACCATATATTTT. Translation: CASSLDLLSGNTIYF.

This chain links TRBV7-2 with TRBJ2-4, with a possible D match to TRBD1 (6 bases). The CDR3 length is 17 residues. Trimming removed 6 bases at V and 0 bases at J, with 18 bases between. Germline assignment: CDR1 SGHTA and CDR2 FQGNSA. The CDR3 nucleotides are TGTGCCAGCAGAAACACCCCAGGGGTAGGAGCCAAAAACATTCAGTACTTC. It translates to CASRNTPGVGAKNIQYF. The full variable domain, rest sourced from reference TRBV7-2 and TRBJ2-4, is GAGVSQSPSNKVTEKGKDVELRCDPISGHTALYWYRQSLGQGLEFLIYFQGNSAPDKSGLPSDRFSAERTGGSVSTLTIQRTQQEDSAVYLCASRNTPGVGAKNIQYFGAGTRLSVL.

The rearrangement joins TRBV7-3 to TRBJ1-2; 7 bases are a match to TRBD1. The CDR3 extends over 14 amino acids. Per germline, CDR1 SGHTA and CDR2 FQGTGA. With V trimmed by 5 bases and J by 0 bases, 3 bases remained unmatched. CDR3: CASSPGQANYGYTF. The CDR3 DNA reads TGTGCCAGCAGCCCTGGACAGGCTAACTATGGCTACACCTTC.

The CDR3 DNA follows: TGTGCCAGCAGTTTTATAGGGGCGCGGCACTATGGCTACACCTTC. Protein product: CASSFIGARHYGYTF. This chain joins TRBV27 and TRBJ1-2, with D perhaps matching TRBD1 (5 bases). Germline V gives CDR1 MNHEY, CDR2 SMNVEV (reference sequence). The CDR3 totals 15 residues. V was clipped by 3 bases and J by 3 bases, with 14 bases between them.

This clone turned up a few times. The chain is built from TRBV6-4 and TRBJ2-3; 12 positions match TRBD2. The J segment lost 6 bases and the V segment lost 3 bases, leaving 1 base of the junction unmatched. This CDR3 is 14 amino acids long. Germline V CDR1 and CDR2: MRHNA, SNTAGT. Here the CDR3 reads CASSDGLAGDTQYF. CDR3 nucleotides: TGTGCCAGCAGTGATGGACTAGCGGGGGATACGCAGTATTTT.

With regard to this clone: The DNA is left out, because the CDR3 cannot be placed on it with certainty; the CDR3 is given as TCRdb lists it. The chain couples TRBV4-3 to TRBJ2-7; the listed D gene, TRBD2, was not tested against the DNA. CDR1 and CDR2 from the germline V gene are LGHNA and YSLEER. The CDR3 region is 19 residues in length, termini included. The CDR3 region is CASSQDSFGSGTSGPGGYF.

This chain connects TRBV19 to TRBJ1-5; a possible D gene is TRBD1 (6 bases). This CDR3 region has 15 residues. Germline CDR1 and CDR2: LNHDA and SQIVND (reference sequence). V was trimmed by 7 bases and J by 6 bases, leaving 19 bases between them. CDR3 in DNA: TGTGCCAGTACCCTCGGGACACCCATGGTTCAGCCCCAGCATTTT. It translates to CASTLGTPMVQPQHF.

The rearrangement joins TRBV6-4 to TRBJ2-3; 8 bases align to TRBD2. Trimming removed 3 bases from V and 6 bases from J; junction bases left unmatched: 11. CDR3 length: 16 amino acids. Germline V lookup: CDR1 MRHNA, CDR2 SNTAGT. CDR3 sequence (DNA): TGTGCCAGCAGTGAAAAAGAAGCGGGGGCGGCGGATACGCAGTATTTT. As protein: CASSEKEAGAADTQYF.